This entry lists 21 T cell receptor beta chains sequenced from one sample in a study of blood T cell repertoires in COVID-19. Clones were read by immunoSEQ multiplex PCR, and TCRdb kept only the in-frame ones, dropping some. The sample holds some 250,000 clones, 82% seen once. Input material: peripheral blood. These receptors were collected from a woman aged 60-75 years with active or convalescent COVID-19.

This clone was detected only a few times. The chain has TRBV30 and TRBJ2-5; no clear D. Germline V gene lookup returns CDR1 GTSNPN and CDR2 SVGIG (reference sequence). Deletions cut 3 bases from V and 5 bases from J, with 10 bases between. This CDR3 region has 12 residues. CDR3 bases: TGTGCCTGGAGCTTACGTCGGGAGACCCAGTACTTC. Its protein product is CAWSLRRETQYF.

This chain's CDR3 is CSVEEQGRPYEQYF. CDR3 sequence (DNA): TGCAGCGTTGAAGAACAGGGACGCCCCTACGAGCAGTACTTC. J is TRBJ2-7 and V is TRBV29-1; possible D gene TRBD1, 6 bases. CDR3 size: 14 residues. Germline V gives CDR1 SQVTM, CDR2 ANQGSEA. With 0 bases removed from V and 2 bases from J, the gap between germline ends came to 11 bases.

In this sample, this clone turned up a few times. This chain links TRBV27 with TRBJ1-2; possibly TRBD1 for D (5 bases). V was clipped by 5 bases and J by 1 base, with 14 bases between them. Germline CDR1 is MNHEY and CDR2 is SMNVEV (reference sequence). CDR3 length: 15 residues. DNA for the CDR3: TGTGCCAGCAGTGGGACTCCTATTTATAACTATGGCTACACCTTC. Its protein is CASSGTPIYNYGYTF.

J is TRBJ1-6 and V is TRBV6-5, with TRBD1 identical over 10 bases. This CDR3 is 16 amino acids long. After removal of 0 bases from V and 9 bases from J, the junction contained 5 bases not matched to a gene. CDR1 MNHEY and CDR2 SVGAGI come from the germline V gene. The CDR3 DNA reads as TGTGCCAGCAGTTACTCGGGAGGACAGGGGGGTTCACCCCTCCACTTT. It codes for CASSYSGGQGGSPLHF.

A word on this clone: Different DNA sequences within this sample yield the same CDR3. The V call is TRBV11-2, the J call TRBJ2-5; 11 bases match TRBD2. The CDR3 loop spans 16 amino acids. V was clipped by 1 base and J by 2 bases; unmatched bases: 3. The germline gives CDR1 SGHAT, CDR2 FQNNGV. This CDR3 is CASSLGPSGGQETQYF. CDR3 DNA: TGTGCCAGCAGCTTAGGGCCTAGCGGGGGGCAAGAGACCCAGTACTTC.

This rearrangement joins TRBV7-9 to TRBJ2-3, with D maybe TRBD2 (6 bases). This CDR3 is 14 amino acids long. V lost 7 bases, J lost 1 base, and 12 bases lay in between. CDR1 is SEHNR, CDR2 FQNEAQ, per germline (reference sequence). In nucleotides, the CDR3 is TGTGCCAGCACATCGGGAGCGGGCACAGATACGCAGTATTTT. Translation gives CASTSGAGTDTQYF.

This clone was found once. This rearrangement joins TRBV7-2 to TRBJ2-7; D gene unclear. This CDR3 comprises 12 residues. The V end was cut by 3 bases, the J end by 1 base, with 4 bases between. Germline V gene sequence: CDR1 SGHTA, CDR2 FQGNSA. The DNA of the CDR3 is TGTGCCAGCAGCTTTCCTTCCTACGAGCAGTACTTC. Its translation: CASSFPSYEQYF.

The chain joins TRBV27 to TRBJ2-5; no clear D. CDR3 size: 11 residues. Germline loops: CDR1 MNHEY, CDR2 SMNVEV (reference sequence). V lost 6 bases and J lost 4, with 6 bases in between. The CDR3 coding sequence is TGTGCCAGCAGGGCCAGAGAGACCCAGTACTTC. Translating it yields CASRARETQYF.

This chain joins TRBV19 and TRBJ1-2, with 10 bases that match TRBD1. The germline gives CDR1 LNHDA, CDR2 SQIVND (reference sequence). V lost 8 bases, J lost 6 bases, and 6 bases stayed unmatched. This CDR3 has 13 amino acids. The CDR3 coding sequence is TGTGCCAGTGCGGGACAGGGGTTCGATGGCTACACCTTC. Its translation: CASAGQGFDGYTF.

This chain connects TRBV24-1 to TRBJ1-1; 9 bases align to TRBD1. Germline trimming cut 1 base from V and 3 bases from J; bases unmatched to any gene: 5. Germline assignment: CDR1 KGHDR and CDR2 SFDVKD. The CDR3 runs 16 residues. The CDR3: CATSDLGGQGDTEAFF. CDR3 DNA sequence: TGTGCCACCAGTGATTTAGGGGGACAGGGAGACACTGAAGCTTTCTTT.

The chain is built from TRBV19 and TRBJ1-5; D is ambiguous. Germline lookup yields CDR1 LNHDA and CDR2 SQIVND (reference sequence). This CDR3 is 16 amino acids long. Trimming took off 11 bases at V and 3 bases at J, with 23 bases between the two ends. CDR3: CASIYKHGRNNQPQHF. Here the CDR3 DNA reads TGTGCCTCGATCTACAAACATGGCAGGAACAATCAGCCCCAGCATTTT. Variable domain in full (rest from reference TRBV19 and TRBJ1-5): DGGITQSPKYLFRKEGQNVTLSCEQNLNHDAMYWYRQDPGQGLRLIYYSQIVNDFQKGDIAEGYSVSREKKESFPLTVTSAQKNPTAFYLCASIYKHGRNNQPQHFGDGTRLSIL.

The chain is built from TRBV12-1 and TRBJ2-1; the table's D call, TRBD2, was not checked against the DNA. TRBV12-1 is reported as a pseudogene. This CDR3 is 18 amino acids long. This CDR3 is CASSPGPSGGPTYNEQFF. The CDR3 region has the DNA TGTGCCAGCAGCCCTGGGCCTAGCGGGGGCCCCACCTACAATGAGCAGTTCTTC.

The chain couples TRBV5-8 to TRBJ1-1, with TRBD1 matching over 9 bases. Germline CDR1 SGHTS, CDR2 YDEGEE. Trimming cost V 4 bases and J 1 base; bases outside gene matches: 8. This CDR3 contains 16 residues. This CDR3 reads CASSRYRGPSNTEAFF. The CDR3, as DNA: TGTGCCAGCAGCAGGTACAGGGGGCCGTCGAACACTGAAGCTTTCTTT.

This clone turned up a few times. Other DNA sequences in this sample translate to the same CDR3. J is TRBJ1-2 and V is TRBV27, with 8 bases that match TRBD1. The CDR3 totals 13 residues. The trim removed 6 bases at V and 4 bases at J, leaving 4 bases unmatched. Germline V gene lookup returns CDR1 MNHEY and CDR2 SMNVEV (reference sequence). DNA for the CDR3: TGTGCCAGCAGCTCCACAGGGGGCTATGGCTACACCTTC. Protein sequence: CASSSTGGYGYTF.

The chain recombines TRBV18 with TRBJ1-2; 9 positions agree with TRBD1. The CDR3 runs to 14 residues. Per germline, CDR1 KGHSH and CDR2 LQKENI. Germline trimming cut 2 bases from V and 8 bases from J; bases unmatched to any gene: 6. The CDR3: CASSPRRDREGYTF. In DNA form, the CDR3 reads TGTGCCAGCTCACCAAGAAGGGACAGGGAGGGCTACACCTTC.

The chain combines TRBV3-1 (or the pseudogene TRBV3-2) with TRBJ1-3, with D hard to call. Germline V lookup: CDR1 LGHDT, CDR2 YNNKEL (reference sequence). The CDR3 has 14 residues. V gave up 0 bases and J gave up 3 bases, with 6 bases separating them. CDR3 coding DNA: TGTGCCAGCAGCCAAGATAACGGTGGAAACACCATATATTTT. This encodes CASSQDNGGNTIYF.

The chain is built from TRBV5-1 and TRBJ1-1; 7 nucleotides align to TRBD1. The length of the CDR3 is 16 residues. Germline values: CDR1 SGHRS, CDR2 YFSETQ. The trim removed 4 bases at V and 0 bases at J, leaving 9 bases unmatched. CDR3: CASSLQGVEVNTEAFF. Written as DNA, the CDR3 is TGCGCCAGCAGCCTCCAGGGGGTCGAGGTGAACACTGAAGCTTTCTTT.

The chain combines TRBV5-8 with TRBJ1-3; a weak D match, TRBD1 (6 bases). Trimming left V 0 bases short and J 0 bases short, with 16 bases between. This CDR3 has 18 amino acids. CDR1 and CDR2 from the germline V gene are SGHTS and YDEGEE. The CDR3 bases are TGTGCCAGCAGCTTGGACCCGGACAGATGGGTCTCTGGAAACACCATATATTTT. It translates to CASSLDPDRWVSGNTIYF.

V and J are TRBV6-6 and TRBJ1-1; 7 nucleotides line up with TRBD1. The CDR3 covers 13 residues. The germline CDR1 and CDR2 sequences are MNHNY and SVGAGI (reference sequence). J was trimmed by 5 bases and V by 6 bases; bases with no gene match: 6. In DNA form, the CDR3 reads TGTGCCAGCAGAAGCCCAGGGGGTACTGAAGCTTTCTTT. Amino acids: CASRSPGGTEAFF.

V and J are TRBV10-3 and TRBJ1-1, with D perhaps matching TRBD1 (6 bases). This CDR3 is built from 13 residues. The V end was cut by 4 bases, the J end by 0 bases, with 6 bases between. Germline V gene lookup returns CDR1 ENHRY and CDR2 SYGVKD. CDR3 coding DNA: TGTGCCATCAGTGGGACAGTGAACACTGAAGCTTTCTTT. Its protein is CAISGTVNTEAFF.

The gene calls are TRBV27 and TRBJ1-2; 8 nucleotides align to TRBD1. Losses at the gene ends were 6 bases for V and 3 bases for J; bases not matched to a gene: 21. The V gene's germline CDR1 is MNHEY and CDR2 SMNVEV (reference sequence). The CDR3 is 19 residues long. CDR3 region: CASSRGQGGTWGHHYGYTF. The CDR3 DNA follows: TGTGCCAGCAGCCGAGGACAGGGCGGAACTTGGGGGCATCACTATGGCTACACCTTC.